The TCR beta chain under discussion was sequenced for a study of CD8+ T cells in alopecia areata (dated by TCRdb to the late 2010s). Describing the broader study: Treated patients were enrolled in an open-label pilot trial of oral tofacitinib at 5 to 10 mg twice daily for moderate-to-severe alopecia areata. The RNA source kit depended on sample type: the PAXgene miRNA kit for fixed scalp, the miRNeasy kit for PBMCs, and the RNeasy kit for mouse skin. TCRbeta CDR3 regions were amplified by immunoSEQ multiplex PCR with 35 Vbeta forward and 13 Jbeta reverse primers. In humans, TCRbeta sequencing was performed on scalp tissue and on sorted CD4+ and CD8+ peripheral blood T cells from healthy controls and from patients with patchy or totalis/universalis alopecia areata. Biopsies were taken from tofacitinib-treated patients at baseline and again at 4 and 24 weeks into treatment, and several of those patients also had a later scalp biopsy. Tofacitinib was administered for 6 to 18 months, and 6 months of follow-up off drug were then conducted to assess delayed response and recurrence. High-throughput TCRbeta sequencing was used to examine T cell clonal expansion in alopecia areata in both the C3H/HeJ mouse model and human patients. Clonality in the scalp was compared among normal scalp (n=4), patchy alopecia areata scalp (n=8), and alopecia totalis/universalis scalp (n=8). Study-wide conclusions, independent of this receptor: Higher clonality and more expanded CD8+ clones were observed in lesional scalp than in normal scalp, particularly in alopecia totalis/universalis, a finding suggestive of antigenic drive. Scalp TCR repertoire analysis is complicated because resident alphabeta T cells in normal human skin are also sequenced, whereas mouse skin is dominated by gammadelta T cells. Shared TCR sequences between patients were less evident than in mice, which may be partly attributable to HLA diversity in the patient population.

V is pared back by 1 base and J by 9 bases, with 15 bases lying between the germline termini. From cysteine to phenylalanine, the CDR3 is 14 amino acids long. Just the 42-base CDR3 DNA is kept, in frame starting at base 1. CDR1 and CDR2 are drawn from the germline V gene (reference sequence): SEHNR, FQNEAQ. Comment on this clone: The antigen it binds to is not known. Base qualities are not at hand, and no much larger clone is one base apart.

Receptor libraries were prepared by the immunoSEQ multiplex PCR assay. RNA was extracted from all samples and reverse transcribed into cDNA as template for TCR sequencing. First-strand cDNA was synthesized using SuperScript III with a 2:1 mix of oligo-dT and random hexamers. A synthetic immune receptor repertoire was used to measure amplification bias, and any remaining bias was corrected computationally. The paper's processing steps were these. After raw reads were preprocessed to remove errors, the CDR3 was defined following IMGT conventions as running from the conserved cysteine to phenylalanine. Clonality was computed as 1 minus the Shannon entropy, with the entropy normalized by log2 of the number of productive unique TCRs. Whether scalp clones were CD4 or CD8 was inferred by matching scalp TCRbeta sequences against CD4 and CD8 repertoires sorted from blood. TCRdb's version of the immuneACCESS table is confined to in-frame rearrangements and falls short of the full clone set. An unresolved V gene accounts for under half of the shortfall where checked; the remainder is of unknown origin. V, J and clone size derive from that table, while D and trimming were established from the DNA sequence. This sample has fewer than 250,000 clones in its table, and 50% to 70% of those were observed once. 0.45% of the sample goes to the ten largest clones.

Interpreted using the paper, the time point label stands for: baseline before oral tofacitinib. Lesional scalp punch biopsies and peripheral blood were collected from alopecia areata patients. PBMCs were separated by density centrifugation and stained for CD3, CD4 and CD8, after which CD4+ and CD8+ T cells were sorted on a FACSAria. The origin of this receptor is a human donor with alopecia areata. The starting material was CD4+ T cells sorted from blood, obtained at week 0. The sequence links TRBV7-9 to TRBJ1-2, with an unclear D gene assignment. The DNA reads TGTGCCAGCAGCTTAGATTTAATGGGCGTTAGCTACACCTTC. Translated, this gives CASSLDLMGVSYTF.